Below are 3 T cell receptor beta chains sequenced from a single sample in a study of beta chain features in type 1 diabetes. TCRB transcripts that were expressed got sequenced, as all of the isolated RNA had been reverse transcribed. Clones were sequenced by immunoSEQ multiplex PCR, and TCRdb holds only the in-frame ones, with some missing. The data hold some 150,000 clones, with 8% to 13% observed a single time. Source material: naive CD4+ T cells from blood. The receptors come from a man aged 18 to 30 in good health.

This clone was recorded a few times. In DNA, the CDR3 is TGTGCCAGCAGCCGAACGTCCGGGACATTAAACGAAAAACTGTTTTTT. This sequence encodes CASSRTSGTLNEKLFF. The V call is TRBV7-2, the J call TRBJ1-4; possible D gene TRBD1, 6 bases. CDR1 is SGHTA and CDR2 is FQGNSA in the germline V gene. The CDR3 length is 16 residues. V dropped 5 bases and J dropped 8 bases, with 21 bases sitting between them.

The chain couples TRBV6-4 to TRBJ1-1, with D tentatively TRBD1 (6 bases). Germline V gives CDR1 MRHNA, CDR2 SNTAGT. The CDR3 covers 13 residues. V was clipped by 5 bases and J by 1 base, with 8 bases between them. DNA for the CDR3: TGTGCCAGCAGTCCGACAGGGAACACTGAAGCTTTCTTT. It codes for CASSPTGNTEAFF.

This clone was recorded a few times. The chain recombines TRBV7-9 with TRBJ2-7; 9 nucleotides agree with TRBD1. V lost 4 bases to trimming and J lost 1 base; unmatched junction nucleotides: 5. Looked up from germline, CDR1 is SEHNR and CDR2 is FQNEAQ (reference sequence). The CDR3 is made up of 15 amino acids. CDR3 sequence (DNA): TGTGCCAGCAGCTCTGGACAGGGGATTTCCTACGAGCAGTACTTC. Translated, it gives CASSSGQGISYEQYF.